These 2 T cell receptor beta chains originate from one sample sequenced in a study of T cells after yellow fever vaccination. One entry per CDR3 protein, called by TCRdb with MiXCR from the 5' RACE reads. The sample shows approximately 580,000 distinct CDR3 sequences, about a sixth of them seen only once. The sample was PBMCs, taken about 5 days after the first yellow fever vaccination. The receptors come from a man between 18 and 29 years old who received the YFV17D yellow fever vaccine.

This clonotype has more than one count but fewer than ten. The chain combines TRBV3-1 with TRBJ1-4; TRBD1 might be the D (5 bases). Germline CDR1 reads LGHDT; CDR2 reads YNNKEL (reference sequence). CDR3 size: 18 residues. V was clipped by 0 bases and J by 8 bases, with 22 bases between them. CDR3 sequence reads: CASSQEFRGVKLSEKLFF. CDR3 DNA: TGTGCCAGCAGCCAAGAATTTAGGGGAGTGAAACTCTCCGAAAAACTGTTTTTT.

This clonotype was counted only a few times. The chain employs TRBV10-3 and TRBJ2-3; D gene unclear. Deletions cut 2 bases from V and 0 bases from J, with 9 bases between. Per the germline V gene, CDR1 is ENHRY and CDR2 is SYGVKD. The CDR3 runs to 15 residues. As DNA, the CDR3 is TGTGCCATCAGTGAGATGGCAACTAGCACAGATACGCAGTATTTT. Translated: CAISEMATSTDTQYF.